This TCR beta chain was obtained from a study of radiotherapy plus CTLA-4 blockade in lung cancer. CDR1 and CDR2 (germline): LGHNA, YNFKEQ. The CDR3 runs to 15 residues. V shed 0 bases and J shed 4 bases, with 10 bases lying between them. The data were produced by immunoSEQ multiplex PCR, yet TCRdb's version contains in-frame clones alone and is incomplete. This sample has roughly 86,000 clones; around four fifths occur once, and the top ten carry just over 0.8%. The origin of this receptor is a human donor with non-small cell lung cancer who had stable disease on radiotherapy plus ipilimumab. The specimen comprised peripheral blood, sampled from a patient treated with radiotherapy plus ipilimumab. The chain carries TRBV4-2 and TRBJ2-1, with a possible D match to TRBD2 (5 bases). The CDR3 spells CASSQEETGYNEQFF. In DNA form, the CDR3 reads TGTGCCAGCAGCCAAGAGGAGACGGGGTACAATGAGCAGTTCTTC.